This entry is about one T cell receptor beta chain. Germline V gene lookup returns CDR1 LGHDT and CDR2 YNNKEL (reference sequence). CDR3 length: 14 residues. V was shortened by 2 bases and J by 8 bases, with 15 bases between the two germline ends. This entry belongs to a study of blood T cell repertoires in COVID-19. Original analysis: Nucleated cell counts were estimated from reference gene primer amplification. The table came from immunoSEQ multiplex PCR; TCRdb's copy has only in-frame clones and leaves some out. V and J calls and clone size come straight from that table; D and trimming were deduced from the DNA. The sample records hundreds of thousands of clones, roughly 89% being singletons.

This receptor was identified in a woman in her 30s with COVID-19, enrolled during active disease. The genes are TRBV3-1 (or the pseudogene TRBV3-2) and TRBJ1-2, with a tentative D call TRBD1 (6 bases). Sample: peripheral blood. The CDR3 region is CASSQTGRLGGYTF. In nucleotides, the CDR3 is TGTGCCAGCAGCCAAACAGGGCGGCTAGGGGGCTACACCTTC.